These T cell receptor beta chains were read from a single sample in a study of shared clonotypes between healthy human individuals. Here immunoSEQ multiplex PCR was the method, and the copy in TCRdb shows in-frame clones only, minus some. This table has hundreds of thousands of clones, around 95% appearing once. Source material: naive CD8+ T cells sorted from blood. The receptors were sampled from a woman aged 30 to 39 in good health. Both conserved end residues are part of each CDR3. The D gene is left open where the match is weak. Size is omitted from some rows. Given values are once, few, many or a class for expanded clones.

j_gene: TRBJ2-7
d_gene: -
v_gene: TRBV29-1
abundance: -
CDR3aa: CSVRDTYEQYF
CDR3nt: TGCAGCGTTAGGGACACCTACGAGCAGTACTTC

j_gene: TRBJ2-7
d_gene: TRBD1
v_gene: TRBV6-1
abundance: once
CDR3aa: CASSKGDRAGWYVEQYF
CDR3nt: TGTGCCAGCAGTAAAGGGGACAGGGCGGGTTGGTACGTGGAGCAGTACTTC

j_gene: TRBJ2-7
d_gene: TRBD2
v_gene: TRBV7-7
abundance: -
CDR3aa: CASSYGRGYEQYF
CDR3nt: TGTGCCAGCAGCTACGGGAGGGGATACGAGCAGTACTTC

j_gene: TRBJ2-7
d_gene: -
v_gene: TRBV5-6
abundance: -
CDR3aa: CASSFLGDYEQYF
CDR3nt: TGTGCCAGCAGCTTCCTAGGGGACTACGAGCAGTACTTC

j_gene: TRBJ1-2
d_gene: TRBD1
v_gene: TRBV5-6
abundance: -
CDR3aa: CASSWDRAAYGYTF
CDR3nt: TGTGCCAGCAGCTGGGACAGGGCGGCCTATGGCTACACCTTC

j_gene: TRBJ1-3
d_gene: TRBD1
v_gene: TRBV29-1
abundance: -
CDR3aa: CSVVFEGAVGNTIYF
CDR3nt: TGCAGCGTTGTATTCGAGGGGGCGGTGGGAAACACCATATATTTT

j_gene: TRBJ2-7
d_gene: -
v_gene: TRBV11-2
abundance: -
CDR3aa: CASSGMGGYEQYF
CDR3nt: TGTGCCAGCAGCGGGATGGGGGGCTACGAGCAGTACTTC

j_gene: TRBJ2-3
d_gene: -
v_gene: TRBV6-5
abundance: once
CDR3aa: CASALGIGDTQYF
CDR3nt: TGTGCCAGCGCCCTGGGAATCGGGGATACGCAGTATTTT

j_gene: TRBJ2-7
d_gene: -
v_gene: TRBV5-6
abundance: -
CDR3aa: CASSRGAEQYF
CDR3nt: TGTGCCAGCAGTAGAGGGGCCGAGCAGTACTTC

j_gene: TRBJ2-6
d_gene: -
v_gene: TRBV5-4
abundance: -
CDR3aa: CASSFQGSGANVLTF
CDR3nt: TGTGCCAGCAGCTTCCAAGGGTCTGGGGCCAACGTCCTGACTTTC

j_gene: TRBJ2-7
d_gene: TRBD1
v_gene: TRBV27
abundance: -
CDR3aa: CASSLLLDRGPYEQYF
CDR3nt: TGTGCCAGCAGTTTACTCCTGGACAGGGGTCCCTATGAGCAGTACTTC

j_gene: TRBJ2-7
d_gene: -
v_gene: TRBV27
abundance: -
CDR3aa: CASSLGGAGPSEQYF
CDR3nt: TGTGCCAGCAGTTTAGGTGGGGCGGGTCCGAGTGAGCAGTACTTC

j_gene: TRBJ2-7
d_gene: -
v_gene: TRBV2
abundance: -
CDR3aa: CASRDSYEQYF
CDR3nt: TGTGCCAGCAGAGACAGCTACGAGCAGTACTTC

j_gene: TRBJ2-7
d_gene: -
v_gene: TRBV27
abundance: -
CDR3aa: CASAQTSRTYEQYF
CDR3nt: TGTGCCAGTGCCCAAACTAGCAGGACCTACGAGCAGTACTTC

j_gene: TRBJ1-1
d_gene: TRBD1
v_gene: TRBV7-9
abundance: -
CDR3aa: CASSLGTGGNTEAFF
CDR3nt: TGTGCCAGCAGCTTGGGAACAGGGGGGAACACTGAAGCTTTCTTT

j_gene: TRBJ2-7
d_gene: -
v_gene: TRBV21-1
abundance: -
CDR3aa: CASRAGLHVLDEQYF
CDR3nt: TGTGCCAGCAGAGCCGGGCTACACGTGTTAGACGAGCAGTACTTC

j_gene: TRBJ1-1
d_gene: TRBD1
v_gene: TRBV28
abundance: -
CDR3aa: CASLTARQGVNTEAFF
CDR3nt: TGTGCCAGCCTCACCGCCCGACAGGGCGTAAACACTGAAGCTTTCTTT

j_gene: TRBJ2-1
d_gene: TRBD2
v_gene: TRBV27
abundance: -
CDR3aa: CASSEGTSGINEQFF
CDR3nt: TGTGCCAGCAGCGAGGGGACTAGCGGGATCAATGAGCAGTTCTTC

j_gene: TRBJ1-1
d_gene: -
v_gene: TRBV29-1
abundance: once
CDR3aa: CSVWAVVENTEAFF
CDR3nt: TGCAGCGTATGGGCCGTGGTTGAGAACACTGAAGCTTTCTTT

j_gene: TRBJ2-7
d_gene: -
v_gene: TRBV27
abundance: -
CDR3aa: CASSEGSHLYGQYF
CDR3nt: TGTGCCAGCAGCGAGGGGAGCCATCTCTACGGACAGTACTTC

j_gene: TRBJ2-7
d_gene: TRBD2
v_gene: TRBV27
abundance: -
CDR3aa: CASSDTGTSYEQYF
CDR3nt: TGTGCCAGCAGTGACACCGGGACTAGCTACGAGCAGTACTTC

j_gene: TRBJ2-5
d_gene: TRBD2
v_gene: TRBV9
abundance: -
CDR3aa: CASSVTSGETQYF
CDR3nt: TGTGCCAGCAGCGTAACTAGCGGGGAGACCCAGTACTTC

j_gene: TRBJ2-1
d_gene: -
v_gene: TRBV21-1
abundance: -
CDR3aa: CASSNQREGRCNEQFF
CDR3nt: TGTGCCAGCAGCAACCAGCGGGAGGGCCGGTGTAATGAGCAGTTCTTC

j_gene: TRBJ2-1
d_gene: -
v_gene: TRBV7-9
abundance: -
CDR3aa: CASSQSAPFYNEQFF
CDR3nt: TGTGCCAGCAGCCAAAGCGCGCCCTTTTACAATGAGCAGTTCTTC

j_gene: TRBJ2-7
d_gene: TRBD1
v_gene: TRBV29-1
abundance: -
CDR3aa: CSVTRPGTGTYEQYF
CDR3nt: TGCAGCGTTACCCGACCCGGGACAGGGACCTACGAGCAGTACTTC

j_gene: TRBJ2-5
d_gene: -
v_gene: TRBV13
abundance: -
CDR3aa: CASSFQETQYF
CDR3nt: TGTGCCAGCAGCTTTCAAGAGACCCAGTACTTC

j_gene: TRBJ2-5
d_gene: -
v_gene: TRBV1
abundance: -
CDR3aa: CTSSQGGSPDVQETQYF
CDR3nt: TGCACCAGCAGCCAAGGGGGTAGCCCCGATGTCCAAGAGACCCAGTACTTC

j_gene: TRBJ2-7
d_gene: TRBD1
v_gene: TRBV28
abundance: once
CDR3aa: CASSLWILGTGKGEQYF
CDR3nt: TGTGCCAGCAGTTTGTGGATTTTGGGGACAGGGAAAGGCGAGCAGTACTTC

j_gene: TRBJ2-1
d_gene: TRBD1
v_gene: TRBV7-9
abundance: -
CDR3aa: CASRYDRAEQFF
CDR3nt: TGTGCCAGCAGATACGACAGGGCGGAACAGTTCTTC

j_gene: TRBJ1-1
d_gene: -
v_gene: TRBV28
abundance: -
CDR3aa: CASSLTVRNTEAFF
CDR3nt: TGTGCCAGCAGTTTAACAGTAAGGAACACTGAAGCTTTCTTT

j_gene: TRBJ2-7
d_gene: -
v_gene: TRBV7-6
abundance: -
CDR3aa: CASTPDGYEQYF
CDR3nt: TGTGCCAGCACCCCGGACGGGTACGAGCAGTACTTC

j_gene: TRBJ2-7
d_gene: TRBD2
v_gene: TRBV14
abundance: -
CDR3aa: CASSPWTSGSEQYF
CDR3nt: TGTGCCAGCAGCCCATGGACTAGCGGGAGTGAGCAGTACTTC

j_gene: TRBJ2-7
d_gene: TRBD2
v_gene: TRBV27
abundance: -
CDR3aa: CASSLPTSAQSEQYF
CDR3nt: TGTGCCAGCAGTTTACCCACTAGCGCGCAGTCCGAGCAGTACTTC

j_gene: TRBJ1-5
d_gene: -
v_gene: TRBV28
abundance: -
CDR3aa: CASSFRHSTNQPQHF
CDR3nt: TGTGCCAGCAGTTTCCGACATTCCACTAATCAGCCCCAGCATTTT

j_gene: TRBJ2-2
d_gene: TRBD1
v_gene: TRBV29-1
abundance: -
CDR3aa: CSVSILTGAGTGELFF
CDR3nt: TGCAGCGTTTCGATCCTGACAGGGGCAGGGACCGGGGAGCTGTTTTTT

j_gene: TRBJ2-7
d_gene: -
v_gene: TRBV28
abundance: -
CDR3aa: CASSLGGSYEQYF
CDR3nt: TGTGCCAGCAGTTTAGGGGGGAGTTACGAGCAGTACTTC

j_gene: TRBJ1-1
d_gene: -
v_gene: TRBV7-9
abundance: -
CDR3aa: CASSLITEAFF
CDR3nt: TGTGCCAGCAGCTTAATCACTGAAGCTTTCTTT

j_gene: TRBJ2-7
d_gene: TRBD1
v_gene: TRBV7-9
abundance: -
CDR3aa: CASSLAQGEAYEQYF
CDR3nt: TGTGCCAGCAGCTTAGCACAGGGGGAAGCCTACGAGCAGTACTTC

j_gene: TRBJ2-5
d_gene: TRBD1
v_gene: TRBV29-1
abundance: -
CDR3aa: CSVLGGAFQETQYF
CDR3nt: TGCAGCGTTTTAGGGGGCGCGTTCCAAGAGACCCAGTACTTC

j_gene: TRBJ1-2
d_gene: -
v_gene: TRBV30
abundance: -
CDR3aa: CAWSFGVGYYGYTF
CDR3nt: TGTGCCTGGAGTTTTGGGGTCGGCTACTATGGCTACACCTTC

j_gene: TRBJ2-1
d_gene: -
v_gene: TRBV5-1
abundance: -
CDR3aa: CASSLVGGGNEQFF
CDR3nt: TGCGCCAGCAGCTTGGTTGGGGGCGGCAATGAGCAGTTCTTC

j_gene: TRBJ1-3
d_gene: -
v_gene: TRBV14
abundance: -
CDR3aa: CASSPLTGRNTIYF
CDR3nt: TGTGCCAGCAGCCCTCTGACAGGTCGAAACACCATATATTTT

j_gene: TRBJ2-5
d_gene: -
v_gene: TRBV27
abundance: -
CDR3aa: CASSPDGGGVTQYF
CDR3nt: TGTGCCAGCAGTCCCGACGGGGGAGGCGTGACCCAGTACTTC

j_gene: TRBJ2-3
d_gene: TRBD2
v_gene: TRBV9
abundance: -
CDR3aa: CASSGTSGTSSTDTQYF
CDR3nt: TGTGCCAGCAGCGGGACTAGCGGGACCAGTAGCACAGATACGCAGTATTTT